These 30 T cell receptor beta chains share one sample of origin, sequenced in a study of cytomegalovirus exposure and HLA in healthy donors. PCR used 60 Vbeta primers and 13 Jbeta primers. Method: immunoSEQ multiplex PCR; TCRdb's copy keeps in-frame clones and lacks some. The table lists about 120,000 clones, about 70% of them singletons, with 4.8% in the top ten. Source material: PBMCs. These receptors originate from a man younger than 45 in good health and CMV-seropositive.

This clone has a single count. The rearrangement links TRBV7-2 to TRBJ1-1; tentative D call: TRBD1 (6 bases). Trimming shortened V by 5 bases and J by 0 bases, and 13 bases separated the two germline ends. The length of the CDR3 is 15 residues. The germline V gene has CDR1 SGHTA and CDR2 FQGNSA. CDR3 coding DNA: TGTGCCAGCAGCCAACGGACAGACATGAACACTGAAGCTTTCTTT. This gives the protein CASSQRTDMNTEAFF.

V gene TRBV19 combines with J gene TRBJ2-5; a weak D match, TRBD2 (5 bases). Germline-derived CDR1 and CDR2 are LNHDA and SQIVND (reference sequence). The CDR3 length is 13 residues. The V and J ends lost 7 bases and 2 bases respectively, with 11 bases between them. The CDR3 loop reads CASNRGRQETQYF. Here the CDR3 DNA reads TGTGCCAGTAATCGGGGTAGGCAAGAGACCCAGTACTTC.

The chain uses TRBV27 and TRBJ2-7; D perhaps matches TRBD1 (5 bases). V lost 0 bases and J 4 bases, leaving 10 bases between the germline ends. CDR1 MNHEY and CDR2 SMNVEV come from the germline V gene (reference sequence). The CDR3 covers 14 residues. The CDR3 sequence is CASSLSAGKYEQYF. CDR3 nucleotide sequence: TGTGCCAGCAGTTTATCGGCAGGGAAATACGAGCAGTACTTC.

J is TRBJ1-5 and V is TRBV19; perhaps TRBD1 as D (6 bases). CDR1 is LNHDA, CDR2 SQIVND, per germline (reference sequence). The CDR3 loop spans 12 amino acids. V dropped 10 bases and J dropped 5 bases, with 12 bases sitting between them. For the CDR3, the DNA is TGTGCCACTCAGGGGCCTTATCAGCCCCAGCATTTT. It specifies CATQGPYQPQHF. Based on the CDR3 plus reference TRBV19 and TRBJ1-5, the full variable domain is DGGITQSPKYLFRKEGQNVTLSCEQNLNHDAMYWYRQDPGQGLRLIYYSQIVNDFQKGDIAEGYSVSREKKESFPLTVTSAQKNPTAFYLCATQGPYQPQHFGDGTRLSIL.

This chain uses TRBV5-1 with TRBJ1-4, with a possible D match to TRBD1 (6 bases). Germline CDR1 and CDR2: SGHRS and YFSETQ. With 5 bases removed from V and 5 bases from J, the gap between germline ends came to 7 bases. The CDR3 is 12 amino acids. CDR3 amino acids: CASRGQNEKLFF. The CDR3 nucleotides are TGCGCCAGCAGAGGACAGAATGAAAAACTGTTTTTT.

The rearrangement uses TRBV14 and TRBJ1-1, with 9 bases aligning to TRBD1. The trim removed 5 bases at V and 7 bases at J, leaving 5 bases unmatched. This CDR3 is 13 amino acids long. The V gene's germline CDR1 is SGHDN and CDR2 FVKESK. In DNA, the CDR3 is TGTGCCAGCAGCTCCACAGGGGGCGGTGAAGCTTTCTTT. Amino acids: CASSSTGGGEAFF. The whole variable domain, remainder taken from reference TRBV14 and TRBJ1-1, is EAGVTQFPSHSVIEKGQTVTLRCDPISGHDNLYWYRRVMGKEIKFLLHFVKESKQDESGMPNNRFLAERTGGTYSTLKVQPAELEDSGVYFCASSSTGGGEAFFGQGTRLTVV.

The chain uses TRBV2 and TRBJ2-7, with TRBD2 matching 8 bases. Unmatched junction bases numbered 7, after V lost 2 bases and J lost 1 base. Germline loops: CDR1 SNHLY, CDR2 FYNNEI. The CDR3 has 16 amino acids. In DNA form, the CDR3 reads TGTGCCAGCAGTGAATTGGGACTAGACTCTTCCTACGAGCAGTACTTC. Protein product: CASSELGLDSSYEQYF.

CDR3 sequence (DNA): TGTGCCTGGAGTGTGAAGGGAGGGGACGAGCAGTACTTC. This codes for CAWSVKGGDEQYF. This chain links TRBV30 with TRBJ2-5, with 7 bases that match TRBD2. The J call may be incorrect, as the DNA end agrees better with TRBJ2-7. The CDR3 is made up of 13 amino acids. Per germline, CDR1 GTSNPN and CDR2 SVGIG (reference sequence).

This clone was seen only once. This chain links TRBV5-4 with TRBJ1-6; TRBD1 matches at 9 bases. In germline, CDR1 is SGHNT, CDR2 YYREEE (reference sequence). This CDR3 spans 16 amino acids. V lost 4 bases, J lost 5 bases, and 7 bases stayed unmatched. The DNA for the CDR3 is TGTGCCAGCAGCGTACCCGGGACAGGGAATAATTCACCCCTCCACTTT. It yields the protein CASSVPGTGNNSPLHF.

The chain is built from TRBV5-1 and TRBJ2-3; a weak D match, TRBD2 (6 bases). V shed 0 bases and J shed 2 bases, with 10 bases lying between them. The V gene's germline CDR1 is SGHRS and CDR2 YFSETQ. This CDR3 is 15 amino acids long. The CDR3: CASSLGGVSTDTQYF. The CDR3 nucleotides read TGCGCCAGCAGCTTGGGGGGGGTTTCCACAGATACGCAGTATTTT.

This clone was counted between two and nine times. The chain employs TRBV19 and TRBJ2-6; possibly TRBD1 for D (6 bases). Germline CDR1 LNHDA, CDR2 SQIVND (reference sequence). This CDR3 spans 15 amino acids. V was cut by 6 bases and J by 4 bases, with 13 bases left in between. DNA of the CDR3: TGTGCCAGTAGCTCCGGACAGCCCGGGGCCAACGTCCTGACTTTC. Translating it yields CASSSGQPGANVLTF. Supplemented by reference TRBV19 and TRBJ2-6, the full variable domain reads DGGITQSPKYLFRKEGQNVTLSCEQNLNHDAMYWYRQDPGQGLRLIYYSQIVNDFQKGDIAEGYSVSREKKESFPLTVTSAQKNPTAFYLCASSSGQPGANVLTFGAGSRLTVL.

This chain's CDR3 is CASSERGTISSYNEQFF. DNA of the CDR3: TGTGCCAGCAGTGAGCGCGGGACTATAAGCTCCTACAATGAGCAGTTCTTC. The chain joins TRBV25-1 to TRBJ2-1; 7 bases fit TRBD2. The CDR3 is made up of 17 amino acids. V shed 3 bases, J shed 0 bases, and the junction held 8 bases outside the gene matches. CDR1 and CDR2 (germline): MGHDK, SYGVNS.

J is TRBJ2-7 and V is TRBV6-5, with TRBD2 matching over 8 bases. The J segment lost 0 bases and the V segment lost 7 bases, leaving 5 bases of the junction unmatched. This CDR3 has 14 amino acids. CDR1 is MNHEY, CDR2 SVGAGI, per germline. Here the CDR3 DNA reads TGTGCCAGCATGCGGAGCGGGGGCTCCTACGAGCAGTACTTC. It is translated as CASMRSGGSYEQYF.

The chain has TRBV16 and TRBJ1-6; possibly TRBD1 for D (5 bases). V was cut by 2 bases and J by 7 bases, with 9 bases left in between. CDR3 length equals 14 residues. Looked up from germline, CDR1 is KGHSY and CDR2 is FQNENV. DNA for the CDR3: TGTGCCAGCAGCCAAAGGCAGGGAAATTCACCCCTCCACTTT. Protein: CASSQRQGNSPLHF.

The V call is TRBV7-8, the J call TRBJ1-5; 10 nucleotides align to TRBD1. Losses at the gene ends were 5 bases for V and 9 bases for J; bases not matched to a gene: 7. The germline V gene has CDR1 SGHVS and CDR2 FQNEAQ. This CDR3 is built from 14 residues. The CDR3 loop reads CASSVRDRGRPQHF. The DNA of the CDR3 is TGTGCCAGCAGCGTCCGGGACAGGGGTCGGCCCCAGCATTTT.

The chain has TRBV28 and TRBJ2-7; 8 bases are a match to TRBD2. The CDR3 covers 15 residues. The germline V gene has CDR1 MDHEN and CDR2 SYDVKM. V lost 6 bases to trimming and J lost 3 bases; unmatched junction nucleotides: 10. The CDR3 loop is CASSPSGGDSYEQYF. The DNA of the CDR3 is TGTGCCAGCAGCCCGTCCGGGGGGGATAGCTACGAGCAGTACTTC. The full variable domain, in which reference TRBV28 and TRBJ2-7 provide the parts outside the CDR3, is DVKVTQSSRYLVKRTGEKVFLECVQDMDHENMFWYRQDPGLGLRLIYFSYDVKMKEKGDIPEGYSVSREKKERFSLILESASTNQTSMYLCASSPSGGDSYEQYFGPGTRLTVT.

A few counts support this clone. This rearrangement joins TRBV7-9 to TRBJ1-2; 9 bases map to TRBD1. Germline lookup yields CDR1 SEHNR and CDR2 FQNEAQ (reference sequence). The CDR3 runs 14 residues. Trimming at V came to 7 bases and at J to 7 bases, leaving 10 bases not matched to a gene. The CDR3 here is CASIQGTGYRGYTF. In nucleotides, the CDR3 is TGTGCCAGCATCCAGGGGACAGGGTATCGTGGCTACACCTTC.

The V call is TRBV6-1, the J call TRBJ1-4; D perhaps matches TRBD1 (5 bases). V lost 7 bases and J lost 8, with 17 bases in between. The V gene's germline CDR1 is MNHNS and CDR2 SASEGT. CDR3 length: 14 residues. CDR3 loop: CASNRDPGVEKLFF. In DNA, the CDR3 is TGTGCCAGCAATCGGGACCCGGGAGTCGAAAAACTGTTTTTT.

The J gene is TRBJ2-3, the V gene TRBV19; possibly TRBD2 for D (6 bases). CDR1 LNHDA and CDR2 SQIVND come from the germline V gene (reference sequence). The germline V and J ends were trimmed by 2 bases and 3 bases, with 12 bases remaining between them. This CDR3 has 15 amino acids. Written as DNA, the CDR3 is TGTGCCAGTAGTATAAGGGACTGGACGACAGATACGCAGTATTTT. Its translation is CASSIRDWTTDTQYF.

Here the CDR3 DNA reads TGTGCCAGCAGCTTACGACTAGCGGGGGGCTACGAGCAGTACTTC. Its protein is CASSLRLAGGYEQYF. The V gene is TRBV13, the J gene TRBJ2-7, with 13 bases aligning to TRBD2. The ends lost 2 bases at V and 3 bases at J; junction bases unmatched: 1. There are 15 residues in the CDR3. Looked up from germline, CDR1 is PRHDT and CDR2 is FYEKMQ (reference sequence).

This chain connects TRBV6-5 to TRBJ1-4; D might be TRBD1 (5 bases). V was shortened by 11 bases and J by 0 bases, with 7 bases between the two germline ends. Per germline, CDR1 MNHEY and CDR2 SVGAGI. CDR3 length: 12 residues. Here the CDR3 DNA reads TGTGCCGTACAGGCAACTAATGAAAAACTGTTTTTT. This sequence encodes CAVQATNEKLFF.

This chain joins TRBV14 and TRBJ1-2; weak D call: TRBD1 (6 bases). V was trimmed by 0 bases and J by 4 bases, leaving 12 bases between them. Germline CDR1 reads SGHDN; CDR2 reads FVKESK. The CDR3 consists of 15 residues. CDR3 coding DNA: TGTGCCAGCAGCCAAGATGCGGTAGGGGGCTATGGCTACACCTTC. Its protein product is CASSQDAVGGYGYTF.

This clone has only a few counts. This chain connects TRBV28 to TRBJ2-7; TRBD1 matches 7 bases. CDR3 length equals 14 residues. Per germline, CDR1 MDHEN and CDR2 SYDVKM. J gave up 0 bases and V 2 bases, and 1 base lay outside the gene matches. The CDR3 region is CASSLAGGSYEQYF. The CDR3 nucleotides are TGTGCCAGCAGTTTAGCAGGGGGCTCCTACGAGCAGTACTTC.

This chain's CDR3 is CASSQRQGTDTQYF. The CDR3 nucleotides are TGTGCCAGCAGCCAACGGCAGGGGACAGATACGCAGTATTTT. J is TRBJ2-3 and V is TRBV14, with a weak D call TRBD1 (6 bases). This CDR3 is 14 amino acids long. Germline assignment: CDR1 SGHDN and CDR2 FVKESK. Trimming cost V 2 bases and J 3 bases, with 9 bases left between them.

This chain joins TRBV6-5 and TRBJ2-7; D may be TRBD1 (6 bases). The V end was cut by 6 bases, the J end by 5 bases, with 17 bases between. This CDR3 contains 14 residues. Germline CDR1 MNHEY, CDR2 SVGAGI. CDR3 loop: CASSRQTGNHEQYF. Here the CDR3 DNA reads TGTGCCAGCAGCCGCCAAACAGGGAACCACGAGCAGTACTTC.

This clone was picked up a small number of times. This CDR3 is CASIRTTLDTEAFF. Written as DNA, the CDR3 is TGTGCCAGCATCCGGACAACATTGGACACTGAAGCTTTCTTT. This chain links TRBV2 with TRBJ1-1, with a tentative D call TRBD1 (5 bases). Trimming stripped 7 bases from V and 3 bases from J, with 15 bases between. Germline CDR1 and CDR2: SNHLY and FYNNEI. The CDR3 is 14 residues long.

The chain uses TRBV5-1 and TRBJ2-3; D perhaps matches TRBD1 (6 bases). V lost 7 bases to trimming and J lost 4 bases, with 16 bases between them. Germline CDR1 reads SGHRS; CDR2 reads YFSETQ. This CDR3 contains 14 residues. This CDR3 reads CASGGRGMSDTQYF. In DNA form, the CDR3 reads TGCGCCAGCGGAGGCAGGGGCATGTCAGATACGCAGTATTTT.

This chain connects TRBV7-6 to TRBJ1-1; D possibly corresponds to TRBD1 (6 bases). The germline V gene has CDR1 SGHVS and CDR2 FNYEAQ. The CDR3 runs 13 residues. V shed 3 bases and J shed 2 bases, with 7 bases lying between them. Here the CDR3 reads CASSLDSNTEAFF. Here the CDR3 DNA reads TGTGCCAGCAGCTTGGACAGCAACACTGAAGCTTTCTTT.

The rearrangement links TRBV27 to TRBJ1-5, with TRBD1 matching 9 bases. J gave up 5 bases and V 5 bases, and 10 bases lay outside the gene matches. This CDR3 is built from 16 residues. CDR1 and CDR2 from the germline V gene are MNHEY and SMNVEV (reference sequence). The CDR3 region has the DNA TGTGCCAGCAGTCCCACGGACAGGGGCGGCGATCAGCCCCAGCATTTT. Translating it yields CASSPTDRGGDQPQHF.

A note on this clone: The germline gene is not matched at one end of the junction; a read error may be the cause. This chain links TRBV6-1 with TRBJ2-6; D remains unclear. CDR1 and CDR2 (germline): MNHNS, SASEGT. The CDR3 loop spans 15 amino acids. Here the CDR3 reads CASSDRTSEANVLTF. The CDR3 nucleotides read TGTGCCAGCAGTGACAGAACCTCTGAGGCCAACGTCCTGACTTTC.